This TCR beta chain originates from a study of shared clonotypes between healthy human individuals. Background on the study: The study drew on a couple of women and three men aged 18 to 49 as donors.

Sorted subsets were amplified in replicate PCRs using 200 ng DNA, approximately 30,000 T cell genomes. Clones were sequenced by immunoSEQ multiplex PCR, and TCRdb holds only the in-frame ones, with some missing. The table has some 2,500,000 clones, around 93% seen once. With 6 bases clipped from V and 5 bases from J, the junction kept 6 bases outside the gene matches. Germline V CDR1 and CDR2: MNHEY, SMNVEV (reference sequence). The CDR3 totals 14 residues. The receptor comes from a man aged 18 to 30 in good health. Some clones in this sample may be carry-over from other donors' samples. The source material was naive CD4+ T cells from PBMCs. Subset noted: CD45RA+ positively selected. The chain couples TRBV27 to TRBJ2-7, with TRBD1 matching over 11 bases. Written as DNA, the CDR3 is TGTGCCAGCAGAACATGGGACAGGGGGGACGAGCAGTACTTC. Translated, it gives CASRTWDRGDEQYF.